This T cell receptor beta chain was sequenced during a study of vaccination effects on CD4 cells after COVID-19. Whole-study context: Two-dose BNT162b2 or mRNA-1273 vaccination was given to participants. The study, taken as a whole, reports: Only 1 of 255 vaccine-induced clones from healthy vaccinees cross-reacted with common cold coronaviruses. The authors studied few convalescent patients and collected no early post-infection timepoints.

Trimming stripped 0 bases from V and 1 base from J, with 15 bases between. The CDR3 is made up of 17 amino acids. Per germline, CDR1 SGHTS and CDR2 YDEGEE. With 10 to 11 days of culture completed, CD4+ T cells were isolated. Sequenced by immunoSEQ multiplex PCR; TCRdb stores in-frame clones only, minus some. The sample has over 45,000 clones, over 65% seen once; the top ten hold 2.5% to 3.5%. Regarding this clone: Its antigen is unknown.

This specimen consisted of CD4+ T cells from PBMCs cultured without peptide, obtained before COVID-19 vaccination. The sequence was obtained from a human donor who received a COVID-19 vaccine. The chain couples TRBV5-8 to TRBJ2-3, with a weak D call TRBD1 (5 bases). The CDR3 region has the DNA TGTGCCAGCAGCTTGGTCAGGGCCGGGCGCGGCACAGATACGCAGTATTTT. It yields the protein CASSLVRAGRGTDTQYF.